Below, 7 T cell receptor beta chains from the same sample are listed, as sequenced in a study of blood T cell repertoires in COVID-19. This table comes from immunoSEQ multiplex PCR, and its TCRdb copy is limited to in-frame clones, with some not included. The table has a few hundred thousand clones, roughly 80% seen once. The sequencing sample was made of peripheral blood. The source of these receptors is a woman aged 55-70 years who had recovered from COVID-19.

This rearrangement joins TRBV7-2 to TRBJ2-5; 8 bases are a match to TRBD2. The V segment lost 3 bases and the J segment 5 bases; nucleotides outside the gene matches: 14. The CDR3 contains 17 residues. Germline loops: CDR1 SGHTA, CDR2 FQGNSA. The CDR3 sequence: CASSFLSGGPSEETQYF. The CDR3 DNA reads TGTGCCAGCAGCTTTCTATCGGGGGGGCCCAGTGAGGAGACCCAGTACTTC.

The chain combines TRBV6-5 with TRBJ1-5; 7 positions agree with TRBD1. With 4 bases clipped from V and 2 bases from J, the junction kept 8 bases outside the gene matches. Germline V gives CDR1 MNHEY, CDR2 SVGAGI. The CDR3 runs 16 residues. CDR3 loop: CASSSPNRGGNQPQHF. The DNA of the CDR3 is TGTGCCAGCAGTTCCCCCAACAGGGGTGGCAATCAGCCCCAGCATTTT.

The rearrangement links TRBV3-1 (or the pseudogene TRBV3-2) to TRBJ2-1, with 10 positions matching TRBD2. This CDR3 has 17 residues. V dropped 4 bases and J dropped 4; count of bases not matched to a gene: 10. Per germline, CDR1 LGHDT and CDR2 YNNKEL (reference sequence). The CDR3 loop is CASSPGLAVLPYNEQFF. The CDR3 DNA is TGTGCCAGCAGCCCAGGACTAGCGGTACTCCCGTACAATGAGCAGTTCTTC.

The genes are TRBV5-1 and TRBJ1-1; 7 bases are a match to TRBD1. Germline V gene lookup returns CDR1 SGHRS and CDR2 YFSETQ. CDR3 length equals 14 residues. Trimming took 1 base from V and 0 from J; bases not matched to a gene: 0. CDR3 protein: CASSLTGVNTEAFF. Written as DNA, the CDR3 is TGCGCCAGCAGCTTGACAGGGGTGAACACTGAAGCTTTCTTT.

This chain connects TRBV29-1 to TRBJ2-3; 9 bases are shared with TRBD2. Trimming cost V 3 bases and J 2 bases; bases outside gene matches: 12. The CDR3 loop spans 17 amino acids. In germline, CDR1 is SQVTM, CDR2 ANQGSEA. The CDR3 DNA reads as TGCAGCGTTGACTCCAGCGGGGGGCCCCTACTCACAGATACGCAGTATTTT. Amino acid sequence: CSVDSSGGPLLTDTQYF.

The rearrangement joins TRBV2 to TRBJ2-5; D remains unclear. Trimming removed 6 bases at V and 5 bases at J, with 13 bases between. The length of the CDR3 is 13 residues. The germline V gene has CDR1 SNHLY and CDR2 FYNNEI. CDR3 nucleotide sequence: TGTGCCAGCAGGAGGAGAGAGCCCGAGACCCAGTACTTC. Amino acids: CASRRREPETQYF.

The CDR3 loop is CSVGTGMGTEAFF. The CDR3 nucleotides read TGCAGCGTCGGGACAGGAATGGGCACTGAAGCTTTCTTT. The V call is TRBV29-1, the J call TRBJ1-1; 8 bases fit TRBD1. Losses at the gene ends were 6 bases for V and 4 bases for J; bases not matched to a gene: 7. The CDR3 is 13 amino acids. The germline V gene encodes CDR1 SQVTM and CDR2 ANQGSEA.